Each of the 20 T cell receptor beta chains below was sequenced from the same sample in a study of blood T cells in healthy people across ages. Next came a second PCR, run for about 6 to 11 cycles, which used a sample-barcoded 5' primer along with a J-beta primer mix. MiXCR, applied by TCRdb to the 5' RACE reads, yields one record per CDR3 protein. In the table there are 650,000 to 950,000 distinct CDR3 sequences, more than 40% of which are singletons. The specimen sequenced was blood. Receptors originate from a man between 60 and 75 years old in good health.

This chain joins TRBV6-6 and TRBJ2-7, with a possible D match to TRBD2 (5 bases). Trimming removed 8 bases from V and 4 bases from J, with 15 bases in between. The CDR3 runs 13 residues. CDR1 and CDR2 (germline): MNHNY, SVGAGI (reference sequence). As DNA, the CDR3 is TGTGCCAGCCGCACGGGTGTAGCGTACGAGCAGTACTTC. The encoded protein is CASRTGVAYEQYF.

This clonotype came up once. The chain is built from TRBV6-5 and TRBJ2-7, with D perhaps being TRBD1 or TRBD2 (6 bases each). The CDR3 has 14 amino acids. The germline V gene encodes CDR1 MNHEY and CDR2 SVGAGI. V shed 5 bases and J shed 6 bases, with 17 bases lying between them. This chain's CDR3 is CASSQRDGGGEQYF. CDR3 DNA sequence: TGTGCCAGCAGTCAGAGGGACGGGGGCGGCGAGCAGTACTTC.

As DNA, the CDR3 is TGTGCCAGCAGCTATGCATACAATGAGCAGTACTTC. Protein sequence: CASSYAYNEQYF. V gene TRBV5-6 combines with J gene TRBJ2-1, with no clear D. The J call may be faulty, since TRBJ2-7 better matches the DNA end. CDR3 size: 12 residues. Germline CDR1 is SGHDT and CDR2 is YYEEEE.

The chain employs TRBV28 and TRBJ2-5; D gene uncertain. Matching the DNA end better, TRBJ2-7 makes the J call doubtful. The CDR3 totals 15 residues. CDR1 MDHEN and CDR2 SYDVKM come from the germline V gene. Written as DNA, the CDR3 is TGTGCCAGCAGTCTCCCCGGCGTGGTGACCTACGAGCAGTACTTC. Encoded protein: CASSLPGVVTYEQYF.

The chain joins TRBV12-5 to TRBJ1-2, with D maybe TRBD1 (5 bases). V was clipped by 5 bases and J by 8 bases, with 15 bases between them. There are 13 residues in the CDR3. The V gene's germline CDR1 is LGHNT and CDR2 FRNRAP. The CDR3 sequence: CASGVGVGVGYTF. CDR3 nucleotides: TGTGCTAGTGGTGTGGGCGTGGGGGTCGGCTACACCTTC.

This chain's CDR3 is CSARDELATKETQYF. DNA for the CDR3: TGCAGTGCTAGAGACGAGCTAGCGACTAAGGAGACCCAGTACTTC. The chain uses TRBV20-1 and TRBJ2-5, with a tentative D call TRBD2 (6 bases). Germline loops: CDR1 DFQATT, CDR2 SNEGSKA (reference sequence). V dropped 0 bases and J dropped 5 bases, with 16 bases sitting between them. The CDR3 has 15 amino acids.

V is TRBV21-1 and J is TRBJ1-4; the table assigns TRBD1, which was not confirmed against the DNA. TRBV21-1 is recorded as a pseudogene. The CDR3 consists of 14 residues. CDR3 protein: CANSLGKGNEKLFF. The CDR3 region has the DNA TGTGCCAACAGTTTGGGGAAGGGGAATGAAAAACTGTTTTTT.

This clonotype was counted only a few times. V is TRBV9 and J is TRBJ1-2; tentatively, D is TRBD1 (6 bases). Germline V CDR1 and CDR2: SGDLS, YYNGEE. Trimming shortened V by 0 bases and J by 2 bases, and 11 bases separated the two germline ends. CDR3 length equals 15 residues. The CDR3 nucleotides read TGTGCCAGCAGCGTAGGAGGGGGGGGGAACTATGGCTACACCTTC. This gives the protein CASSVGGGGNYGYTF.

The J gene is TRBJ1-1, the V gene TRBV5-6; D remains unclear. The germline V gene has CDR1 SGHDT and CDR2 YYEEEE. The CDR3 has 13 amino acids. V shed 4 bases and J shed 8 bases, with 15 bases lying between them. The CDR3 is CASSVGTDPEAFF. In nucleotides, the CDR3 is TGTGCCAGCAGCGTTGGTACTGATCCCGAAGCTTTCTTT.

Points on this clonotype: The junction shows a germline mismatch at one end, possibly a read error. The J gene is TRBJ1-1, the V gene TRBV6-2 or TRBV6-3; TRBD1 aligns across 7 bases. Germline V gene data show CDR1 as MNHEY and CDR2 as SVGEGT. This CDR3 is 13 amino acids long. The DNA of the CDR3 is TGTACCAGTCACAGGGGCTCATGGGCTGAAGCTTTCTTT. The encoded protein is CTSHRGSWAEAFF.

V gene TRBV29-1 combines with J gene TRBJ2-7, with D hard to call. The DNA end favors TRBJ2-5, so the J call may be wrong. This CDR3 spans 11 amino acids. Germline assignment: CDR1 SQVTM and CDR2 ANQGSEA. In DNA form, the CDR3 reads TGCAGCGTTAAGACTTCAGGGACCCAGTACTTC. Residues: CSVKTSGTQYF.

Remarks on this clonotype: Compared with germline, one end of the junction differs, possibly owing to a read error. This rearrangement joins TRBV13 to TRBJ2-3; TRBD1 matches 8 bases. This CDR3 spans 17 amino acids. The germline V gene has CDR1 PRHDT and CDR2 FYEKMQ (reference sequence). Here the CDR3 reads CASNLESGQESTDTQYF. The CDR3 DNA reads as TGTGCCAGCAACTTAGAGTCGGGACAGGAGAGCACAGATACGCAGTATTTT. Variable domain in full (rest from reference TRBV13 and TRBJ2-3): AAGVIQSPRHLIKEKRETATLKCYPIPRHDTVYWYQQGPGQDPQFLISFYEKMQSDKGSIPDRFSAQQFSDYHSELNMSSLELGDSALYFCASNLESGQESTDTQYFGPGTRLTVL.

Only one count was recorded for this clonotype. The chain combines TRBV10-3 with TRBJ1-2; 10 bases fit TRBD1. In germline, CDR1 is ENHRY, CDR2 SYGVKD. V dropped 6 bases and J dropped 6; count of bases not matched to a gene: 10. CDR3 length equals 15 residues. CDR3 sequence: CAISAADRGGHGYTF. The CDR3 region has the DNA TGTGCCATCAGCGCCGCGGACAGGGGGGGCCATGGCTACACCTTC.

The genes are TRBV7-2 and TRBJ1-4; no clear D. The CDR3 is 13 residues long. Trimming took off 1 base at V and 8 bases at J, with 8 bases between the two ends. CDR1 SGHTA and CDR2 FQGNSA come from the germline V gene. CDR3 sequence (DNA): TGTGCCAGCAGCTTAGGGTCTCGGGAAAAACTGTTTTTT. Amino acid sequence: CASSLGSREKLFF.

This clonotype was counted between two and nine times. The chain couples TRBV7-3 to TRBJ2-1, with TRBD2 identical over 9 bases. Germline V CDR1 and CDR2: SGHTA, FQGTGA. The CDR3 contains 15 residues. V lost 6 bases to trimming and J lost 3 bases; unmatched junction nucleotides: 6. CDR3 in amino acids: CASSRKRGVYNEQFF. The DNA of the CDR3 is TGTGCCAGCAGTCGAAAGCGGGGGGTCTACAATGAGCAGTTCTTC.

The chain links TRBV12-3 or TRBV12-4 to TRBJ2-7, with D possibly TRBD1 on 5 matching bases. V lost 2 bases to trimming and J lost 3 bases, with 8 bases between them. The CDR3 is 13 amino acids. The CDR3 DNA reads TGTGCCAGCAGTTTATGGCAGGGCTACGAGCAGTACTTC. Encoded protein: CASSLWQGYEQYF.

The chain recombines TRBV29-1 with TRBJ2-3; TRBD2 matches at 8 bases. This CDR3 contains 16 residues. The germline gives CDR1 SQVTM, CDR2 ANQGSEA. Trimming removed 8 bases from V and 0 bases from J; junction bases left unmatched: 13. CDR3 DNA: TGCAGCACCGGGGGGGCCTCCTCAACTAGCACAGATACGCAGTATTTT. Protein: CSTGGASSTSTDTQYF.

This clonotype was picked up a small number of times. The rearrangement joins TRBV9 to TRBJ2-3; TRBD2 matches at 9 bases. V was clipped by 0 bases and J by 3 bases; unmatched bases: 11. This CDR3 has 18 amino acids. Germline CDR1 and CDR2: SGDLS and YYNGEE. CDR3 sequence reads: CASSVAMTSGLNTDTQYF. The CDR3 DNA follows: TGTGCCAGCAGCGTAGCTATGACTAGCGGTCTAAATACAGATACGCAGTATTTT. Drawing the rest from reference TRBV9 and TRBJ2-3, the complete variable domain is DSGVTQTPKHLITATGQRVTLRCSPRSGDLSVYWYQQSLDQGLQFLIQYYNGEERAKGNILERFSAQQFPDLHSELNLSSLELGDSALYFCASSVAMTSGLNTDTQYFGPGTRLTVL.

Of note for this clonotype: Lacking the conserved final phenylalanine or tryptophan, this CDR3 likely reflects a read error. The chain recombines TRBV7-2 with TRBJ1-2; D not certain. CDR1 is SGHTA and CDR2 is FQGNSA in the germline V gene. With 2 bases removed from V and 0 bases from J, the gap between germline ends came to 4 bases. This CDR3 contains 13 residues. CDR3 bases: TGTGCCAGCAGCTTAACATCTAACTATGGCTACACCTAC. This translates into CASSLTSNYGYTY.

Note on this clonotype: This likely comes from a read error, as the CDR3 has no conserved phenylalanine or tryptophan at its end. The V call is TRBV5-4, the J call TRBJ2-1, with D tentatively TRBD1 or TRBD2 (5 bases each). The CDR3 sequence is 15 residues long. The germline V gene encodes CDR1 SGHNT and CDR2 YYREEE (reference sequence). The CDR3: CANSLAGTIYNDQFL. The CDR3 bases are TGTGCCAACAGCTTGGCAGGGACCATCTACAATGATCAGTTCTTA.